This TCR beta chain was profiled in a study of graft-versus-host responses after intestinal transplantation. Broader study findings: GvH clones surfaced in recipient marrow, some emerging earlier in ileum or blood. Those patients showing graft-donor T cell macrochimerism displayed high graft-versus-host to host-versus-graft clonal ratios in allografts.

The V end lost 2 bases, the J end lost 4 bases, and 9 bases lay between the germline ends. Germline V gene lookup returns CDR1 MNHEY and CDR2 SVGAGI. CDR3 length: 14 residues. As to this clone: Antigen unknown.

Only in-frame clones appear in the TCRdb table, and some are missing; sequencing was by immunoSEQ multiplex PCR. Seen here are roughly 70,000 clones, 80% to 95% observed once, and the top ten hold about 6.9%. V is TRBV6-5 and J is TRBJ1-3; D perhaps matches TRBD1 (5 bases). This clonotype was sampled from a human patient who received an intestinal transplant, so some T cells may come from the graft donor. The sample here was bone marrow, taken around 730 days after intestinal transplantation. CDR3 DNA sequence: TGTGCCAGCAGTTACGAACAGGAAGGAAACACCATATATTTT. Amino acids: CASSYEQEGNTIYF.